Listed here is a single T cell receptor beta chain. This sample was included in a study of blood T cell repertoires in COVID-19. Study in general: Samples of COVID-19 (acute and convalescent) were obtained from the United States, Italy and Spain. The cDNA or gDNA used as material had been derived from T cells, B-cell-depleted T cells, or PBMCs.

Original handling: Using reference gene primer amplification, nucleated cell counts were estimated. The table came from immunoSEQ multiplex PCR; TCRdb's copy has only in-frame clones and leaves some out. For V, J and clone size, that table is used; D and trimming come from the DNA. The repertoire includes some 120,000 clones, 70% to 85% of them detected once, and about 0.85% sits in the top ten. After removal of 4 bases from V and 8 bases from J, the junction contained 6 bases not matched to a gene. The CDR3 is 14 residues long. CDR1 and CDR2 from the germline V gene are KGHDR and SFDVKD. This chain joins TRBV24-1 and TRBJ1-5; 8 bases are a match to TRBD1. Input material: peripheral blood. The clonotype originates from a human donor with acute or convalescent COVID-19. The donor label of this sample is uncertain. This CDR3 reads CATSEGTGGKPQHF. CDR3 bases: TGTGCCACCAGTGAGGGCACAGGGGGTAAGCCCCAGCATTTT.